This T cell receptor beta chain was sequenced during a study of radiation and T cells in renal cell carcinoma. Study-wide background: Nephrectomy followed 15 Gy stereotactic body radiation by 4 weeks. Overall study findings and caveats: From baseline, blood top tumor clonotypes peaked at 2 weeks post-radiation.

V lost 4 bases and J 2 bases, leaving 3 bases between the germline ends. CDR3 length: 13 residues. From germline, CDR1 is SGHDN and CDR2 FVKESK. Turning to this clone: Its antigen is currently unknown.

Indicated time point: blood 2 weeks post-SBRT. Treatment defined: 15 Gy SBRT to primary tumor, nephrectomy 4 weeks later. Serial blood draws occurred at baseline and 2 and 4 weeks post-SBRT. Clear cell pathology was present in this patient's renal cell carcinoma. Generated by immunoSEQ multiplex PCR, the TCRdb table keeps only in-frame clones and is missing some. The data show roughly 120,000 clones, about 81% seen once. This sequence originates from an older woman with renal cell carcinoma. The J gene is TRBJ2-6, the V gene TRBV14; D gene unclear. Source: blood, taken from a patient whose treatment included radiotherapy and nephrectomy. This CDR3 is CASSLAGANVLTF. The CDR3 region has the DNA TGTGCCAGCAGCCTCGCTGGGGCCAACGTCCTGACTTTC.